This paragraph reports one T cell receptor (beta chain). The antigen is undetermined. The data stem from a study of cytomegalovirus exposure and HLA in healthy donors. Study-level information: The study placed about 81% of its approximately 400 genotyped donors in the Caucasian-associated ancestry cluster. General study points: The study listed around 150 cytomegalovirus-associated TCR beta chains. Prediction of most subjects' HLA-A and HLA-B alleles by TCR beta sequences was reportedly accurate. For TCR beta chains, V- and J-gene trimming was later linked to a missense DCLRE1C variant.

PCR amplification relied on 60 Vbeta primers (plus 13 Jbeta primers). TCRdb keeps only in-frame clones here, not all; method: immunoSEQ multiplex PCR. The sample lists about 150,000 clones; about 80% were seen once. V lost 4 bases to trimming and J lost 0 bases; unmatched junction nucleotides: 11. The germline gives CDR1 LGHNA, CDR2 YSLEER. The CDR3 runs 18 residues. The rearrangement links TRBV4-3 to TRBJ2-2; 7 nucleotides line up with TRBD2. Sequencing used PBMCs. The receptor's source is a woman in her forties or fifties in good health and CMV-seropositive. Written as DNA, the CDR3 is TGCGCCAGCAGCCGCCAAACTCTAGCGGAGGCGAACACCGGGGAGCTGTTTTTT. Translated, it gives CASSRQTLAEANTGELFF.